This T cell receptor (beta chain) was found in a study of shared clonotypes between healthy human individuals. Study in general: Researchers drew samples from two women and three men aged 18 to 49.

About this clone: Antigen unknown.

Repertoires were generated with immunoSEQ multiplex PCR, while TCRdb's copy carries only in-frame clones and drops some. The sample lists fewer than 1.8 million clones, about 98.5% occurring once. Every one of the donors was a Caucasian adult that lived in Nashville, Tennessee. There are 14 residues in the CDR3. V gave up 4 bases and J gave up 6 bases; unmatched junction bases: 6. Germline lookup yields CDR1 SGHTA and CDR2 FQGNSA. Whole-study results and caveats: Across a handful of donors, naive CD4 shared approximately 4.5%, naive CD8 about 3.2%, memory CD4 about 2.4%, memory CD8 0.35% to 0.5%. Non-shared clonotypes had lower generation probabilities than clonotypes shared by all four sorted-subset donors.

The rearrangement links TRBV7-2 to TRBJ1-1, with TRBD1 matching 9 bases. The sample was naive CD4+ T cells sorted from blood. This sample's subset: CD45RA+ positively selected. The origin of this receptor is a man aged 25 to 45 in good health. As DNA, the CDR3 is TGTGCCAGCAGCTACGGACAGGGGTCGGCTGAAGCTTTCTTT. Translation gives CASSYGQGSAEAFF.